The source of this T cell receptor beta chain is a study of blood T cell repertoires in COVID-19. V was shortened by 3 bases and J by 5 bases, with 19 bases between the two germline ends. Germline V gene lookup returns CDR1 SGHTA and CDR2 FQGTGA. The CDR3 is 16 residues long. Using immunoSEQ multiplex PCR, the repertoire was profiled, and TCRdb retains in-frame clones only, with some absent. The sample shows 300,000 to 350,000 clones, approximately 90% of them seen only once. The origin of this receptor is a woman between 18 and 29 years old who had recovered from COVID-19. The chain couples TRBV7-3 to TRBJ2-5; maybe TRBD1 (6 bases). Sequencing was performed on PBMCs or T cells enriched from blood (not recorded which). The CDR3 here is CASSLLPRDTRETQYF. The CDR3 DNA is TGTGCCAGCAGCTTGCTACCCAGGGACACGAGGGAGACCCAGTACTTC.